This paragraph reports one T cell receptor beta chain. Its target is not known. Generated by immunoSEQ multiplex PCR, the TCRdb table keeps only in-frame clones and is missing some. The profile covers about 60,000 clones, with 60% to 85% appearing a single time and around 0.58% taken by the ten largest. The data were taken from a study of memory CD4+ T cells and cytomegalovirus serostatus. The study, taken as a whole, reports: Each of fewer than 80 CMV-associated TCRbeta sequences occurred in one to five individuals. Repertoires predicted CMV serostatus with median bootstrapped AUC of approximately 0.94.

Single viable CD3+CD4+CD8-CD45RO+ cells were sorted as the memory CD4+ T cells. Per germline, CDR1 MGHDK and CDR2 SYGVNS. V was clipped by 4 bases and J by 4 bases; unmatched bases: 11. The CDR3 sequence is 17 residues long. The chain joins TRBV25-1 to TRBJ1-4, with TRBD1 matching 8 bases. The clonotype comes from an adult in good health and CMV-seronegative. Some clones in this sample may be carry-over from other donors' samples. Sequencing was carried out using memory CD4+ T cells from blood. CDR3 coding DNA: TGTGCCAGCAGTGTGGGACAGGTAGTGGGCGGTAATGAAAAACTGTTTTTT. Translation: CASSVGQVVGGNEKLFF.